This T cell receptor (beta chain) appears in the sequencing data of a study of read filtering for tumor transcriptome and immune sequencing. The wider study: Transcriptome libraries were built from DNase-treated RNA. Study-level points and caveats: Approximately 80% of IR-seq clonotypes had one read, totaling about 3.3% of reads; RNA-seq: 74.6% and 44.6%. This fraction held mixed bone marrow immune cells after CD138-negative sorting.

From around 0.4 ug of RNA, a library with molecular barcoded alpha/delta and beta/gamma adaptors was made. TCRdb reprocessed the reads via MiXCR and lists one record per CDR3 protein. The sample shows fewer than 45,000 distinct CDR3 sequences, around an eighth of them seen only once. Per the germline V gene, CDR1 is SGHVS and CDR2 is FNYEAQ. With 1 base clipped from V and 3 bases from J, the junction kept 9 bases outside the gene matches. This CDR3 is built from 16 residues. This clonotype came up many times. Its antigen is unknown. The sample comprised a population of CD138-negative cells sorted from bone marrow. The origin of this receptor is a donor at least 40 years old with multiple myeloma. The chain links TRBV7-6 to TRBJ2-7; 7 bases agree with TRBD2. The CDR3 DNA reads TGTGCCAGCAGCTTAGTAGCGACGGGACTATACTACGAGCAGTACTTC. Amino acid sequence: CASSLVATGLYYEQYF.